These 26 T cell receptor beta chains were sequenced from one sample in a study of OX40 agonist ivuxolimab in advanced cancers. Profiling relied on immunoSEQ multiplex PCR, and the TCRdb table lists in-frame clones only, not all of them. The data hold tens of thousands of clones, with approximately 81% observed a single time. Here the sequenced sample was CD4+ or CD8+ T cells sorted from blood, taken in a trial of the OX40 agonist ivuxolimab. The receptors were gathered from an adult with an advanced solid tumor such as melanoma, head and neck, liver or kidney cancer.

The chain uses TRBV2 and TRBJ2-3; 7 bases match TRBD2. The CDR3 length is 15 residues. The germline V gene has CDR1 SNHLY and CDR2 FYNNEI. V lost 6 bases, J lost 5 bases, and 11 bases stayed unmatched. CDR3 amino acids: CASSVRGGSGDTQYF. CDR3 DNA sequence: TGTGCCAGCAGCGTACGGGGCGGGAGTGGAGATACGCAGTATTTT.

DNA of the CDR3: TGCGCCAGCAGCTTGGATTTGGGAGACTATGGCTACACCTTC. Residues: CASSLDLGDYGYTF. The chain is built from TRBV5-1 and TRBJ1-2; D not certain. Germline values: CDR1 SGHRS, CDR2 YFSETQ. Trimming took 0 bases from V and 3 from J, leaving 9 bases between them. The CDR3 has 14 residues.

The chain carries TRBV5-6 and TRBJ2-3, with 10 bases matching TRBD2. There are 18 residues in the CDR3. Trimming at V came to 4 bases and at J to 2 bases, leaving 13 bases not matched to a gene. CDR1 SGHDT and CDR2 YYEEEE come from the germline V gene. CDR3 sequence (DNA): TGTGCCAGCAGCAAAATAGCGGGGGGTTTCCCCAACACAGATACGCAGTATTTT. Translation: CASSKIAGGFPNTDTQYF.

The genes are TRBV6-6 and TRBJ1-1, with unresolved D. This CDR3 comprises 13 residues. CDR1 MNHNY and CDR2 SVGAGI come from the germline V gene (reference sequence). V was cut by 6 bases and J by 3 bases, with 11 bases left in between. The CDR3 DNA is TGTGCCAGCAGCCAGGACGGGGACACTGAAGCTTTCTTT. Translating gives CASSQDGDTEAFF.

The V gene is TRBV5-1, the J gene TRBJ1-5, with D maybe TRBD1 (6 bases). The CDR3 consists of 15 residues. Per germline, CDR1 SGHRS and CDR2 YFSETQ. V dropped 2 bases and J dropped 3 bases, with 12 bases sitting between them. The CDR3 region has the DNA TGCGCCAGCAGCTTCTCAGGGGCCAACAATCAGCCCCAGCATTTT. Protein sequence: CASSFSGANNQPQHF.

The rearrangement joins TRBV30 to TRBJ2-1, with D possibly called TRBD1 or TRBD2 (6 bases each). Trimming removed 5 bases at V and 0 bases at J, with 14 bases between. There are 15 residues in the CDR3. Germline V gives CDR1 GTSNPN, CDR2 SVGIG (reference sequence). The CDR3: CAWGLGGSSYNEQFF. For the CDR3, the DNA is TGTGCCTGGGGGTTGGGGGGCAGCTCCTACAATGAGCAGTTCTTC.

The CDR3 here is CASSQTQGAQETQYF. CDR3 in DNA: TGTGCCAGCAGCCAAACGCAGGGGGCCCAAGAGACCCAGTACTTC. The chain employs TRBV14 and TRBJ2-5; 8 nucleotides align to TRBD1. The CDR3 sequence is 15 residues long. The junction had 3 bases not matched to a gene; V was cut back by 2 bases and J by 1 base. CDR1 is SGHDN and CDR2 is FVKESK in the germline V gene.

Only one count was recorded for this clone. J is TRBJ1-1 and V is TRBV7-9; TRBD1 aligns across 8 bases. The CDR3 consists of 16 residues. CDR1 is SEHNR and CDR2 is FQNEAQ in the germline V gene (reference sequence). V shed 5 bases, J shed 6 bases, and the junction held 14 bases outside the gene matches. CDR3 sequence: CASSLRTGRINPEAFF. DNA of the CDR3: TGTGCCAGCAGCCTGAGGACAGGGAGAATAAACCCTGAAGCTTTCTTT. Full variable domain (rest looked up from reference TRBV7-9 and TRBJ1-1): DTGVSQNPRHKITKRGQNVTFRCDPISEHNRLYWYRQTLGQGPEFLTYFQNEAQLEKSRLLSDRFSAERPKGSFSTLEIQRTEQGDSAMYLCASSLRTGRINPEAFFGQGTRLTVV.

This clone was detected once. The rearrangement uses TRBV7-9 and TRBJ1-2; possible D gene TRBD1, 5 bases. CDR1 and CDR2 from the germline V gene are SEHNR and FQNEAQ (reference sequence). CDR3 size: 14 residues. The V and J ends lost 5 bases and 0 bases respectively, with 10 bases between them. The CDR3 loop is CASSRTPANYGYTF. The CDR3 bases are TGTGCCAGCAGCCGGACACCGGCTAACTATGGCTACACCTTC.

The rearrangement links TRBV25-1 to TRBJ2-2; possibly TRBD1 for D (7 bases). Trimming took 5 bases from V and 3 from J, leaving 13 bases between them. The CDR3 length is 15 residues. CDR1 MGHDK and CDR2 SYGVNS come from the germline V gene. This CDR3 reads CASSRVRGDTGELFF. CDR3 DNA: TGTGCCAGCAGTAGAGTCAGGGGGGACACCGGGGAGCTGTTTTTT.

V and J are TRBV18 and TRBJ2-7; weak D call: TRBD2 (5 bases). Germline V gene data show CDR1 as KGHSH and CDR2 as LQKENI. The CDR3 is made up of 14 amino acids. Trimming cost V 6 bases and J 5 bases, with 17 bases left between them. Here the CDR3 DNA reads TGTGCCAGCTCCGCGGCGGGTCGTAGTAACGAGCAGTACTTC. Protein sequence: CASSAAGRSNEQYF.

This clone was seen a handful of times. The CDR3 nucleotides read TGTGCCAGCAGCGTAGGTCCGCTACCCTCCTACAATGAGCAGTTCTTC. Its translation: CASSVGPLPSYNEQFF. The gene calls are TRBV9 and TRBJ2-1, with no clear D. Germline CDR1 SGDLS, CDR2 YYNGEE. CDR3 size: 16 residues. Trimming took off 0 bases at V and 0 bases at J, with 10 bases between the two ends.

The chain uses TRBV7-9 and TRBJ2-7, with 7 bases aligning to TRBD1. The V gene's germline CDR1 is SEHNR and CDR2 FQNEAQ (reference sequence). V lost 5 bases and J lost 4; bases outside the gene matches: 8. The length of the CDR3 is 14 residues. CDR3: CASSETGVLYEQYF. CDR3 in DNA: TGTGCCAGCAGCGAAACAGGGGTACTATACGAGCAGTACTTC.

The CDR3 region has the DNA TGTGCCAGCCTGGGACGTAGCCCCGAGGAACAGCATTTT. It specifies CASLGRSPEEQHF. V is TRBV19 and J is TRBJ1-5, with D possibly being TRBD1 (5 bases). The CDR3 covers 13 residues. The V end was cut by 9 bases, the J end by 13 bases, with 22 bases between. From germline, CDR1 is LNHDA and CDR2 SQIVND (reference sequence).

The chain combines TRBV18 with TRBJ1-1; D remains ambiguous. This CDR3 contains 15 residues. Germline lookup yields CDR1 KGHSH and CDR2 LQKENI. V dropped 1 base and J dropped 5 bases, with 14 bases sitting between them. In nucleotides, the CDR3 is TGTGCCAGCTCACCACAAACTCGAGCGGGAACTGAAGCTTTCTTT. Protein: CASSPQTRAGTEAFF.

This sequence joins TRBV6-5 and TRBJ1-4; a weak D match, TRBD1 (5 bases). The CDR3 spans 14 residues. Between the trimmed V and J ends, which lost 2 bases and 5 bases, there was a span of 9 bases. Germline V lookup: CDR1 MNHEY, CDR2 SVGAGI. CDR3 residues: CASSYLGTNEKLFF. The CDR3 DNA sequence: TGTGCCAGCAGTTACCTCGGGACCAATGAAAAACTGTTTTTT.

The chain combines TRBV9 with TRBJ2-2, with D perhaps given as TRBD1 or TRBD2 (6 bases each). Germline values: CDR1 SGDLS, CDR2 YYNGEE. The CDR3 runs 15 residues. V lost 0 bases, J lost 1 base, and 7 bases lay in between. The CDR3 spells CASSVEGGNTGELFF. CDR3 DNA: TGTGCCAGCAGCGTAGAGGGGGGGAACACCGGGGAGCTGTTTTTT.

CDR3 residues: CASSLGTADTEAFF. Here the CDR3 DNA reads TGTGCCAGCAGTTTGGGGACCGCCGACACTGAAGCTTTCTTT. The V gene is TRBV28, the J gene TRBJ1-1, with a weak D call TRBD1 (5 bases). The CDR3 is 14 residues long. Germline CDR1 MDHEN, CDR2 SYDVKM. Trimming removed 3 bases from V and 3 bases from J, with 11 bases in between. Combining the CDR3 with reference TRBV28 and TRBJ1-1 gives the whole variable domain DVKVTQSSRYLVKRTGEKVFLECVQDMDHENMFWYRQDPGLGLRLIYFSYDVKMKEKGDIPEGYSVSREKKERFSLILESASTNQTSMYLCASSLGTADTEAFFGQGTRLTVV.

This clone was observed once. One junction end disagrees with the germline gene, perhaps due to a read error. CDR3 residues: CASSLDWAGADAQYF. DNA for the CDR3: TGTGCCAGCAGCTTAGATTGGGCAGGGGCAGATGCGCAGTATTTT. This sequence joins TRBV11-2 and TRBJ2-3, with D perhaps TRBD1 (6 bases). This CDR3 region has 15 residues. Per the germline V gene, CDR1 is SGHAT and CDR2 is FQNNGV.

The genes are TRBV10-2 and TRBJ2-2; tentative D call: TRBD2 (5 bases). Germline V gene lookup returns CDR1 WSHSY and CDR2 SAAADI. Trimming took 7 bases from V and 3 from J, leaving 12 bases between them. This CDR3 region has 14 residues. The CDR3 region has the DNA TGCGCCAGCACGGGAACGGGGTACACCGGGGAGCTGTTTTTT. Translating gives CASTGTGYTGELFF.

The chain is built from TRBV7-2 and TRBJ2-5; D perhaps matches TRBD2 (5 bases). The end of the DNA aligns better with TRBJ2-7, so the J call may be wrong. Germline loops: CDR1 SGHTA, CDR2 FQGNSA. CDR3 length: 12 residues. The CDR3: CASSLEDGEQYF. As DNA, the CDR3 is TGTGCCAGCAGCTTGGAGGACGGCGAGCAGTACTTC.

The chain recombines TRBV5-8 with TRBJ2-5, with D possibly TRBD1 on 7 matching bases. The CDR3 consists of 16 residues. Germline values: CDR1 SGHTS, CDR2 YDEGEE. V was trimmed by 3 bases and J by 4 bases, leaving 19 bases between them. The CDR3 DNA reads TGTGCCAGCAGCTCTGGAGGGGGCTTCGGTATAGAGACCCAGTACTTC. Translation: CASSSGGGFGIETQYF.

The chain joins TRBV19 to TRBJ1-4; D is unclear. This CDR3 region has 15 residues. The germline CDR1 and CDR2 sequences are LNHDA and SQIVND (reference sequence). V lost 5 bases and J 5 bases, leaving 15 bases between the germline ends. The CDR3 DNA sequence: TGTGCCAGTAGTGGGCGTCCGGCCAAAAATGAAAAACTGTTTTTT. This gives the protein CASSGRPAKNEKLFF.

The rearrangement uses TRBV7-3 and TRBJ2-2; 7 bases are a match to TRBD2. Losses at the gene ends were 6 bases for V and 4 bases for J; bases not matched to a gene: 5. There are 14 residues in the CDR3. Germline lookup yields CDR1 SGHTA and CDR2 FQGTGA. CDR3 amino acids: CASSRERGTGELFF. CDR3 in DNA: TGTGCCAGCAGTCGGGAGCGGGGCACCGGGGAGCTGTTTTTT.

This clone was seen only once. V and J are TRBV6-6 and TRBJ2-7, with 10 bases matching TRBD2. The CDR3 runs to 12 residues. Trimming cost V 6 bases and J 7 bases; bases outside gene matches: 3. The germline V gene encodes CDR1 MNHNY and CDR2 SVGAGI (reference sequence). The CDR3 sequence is CASRSLAGEQYF. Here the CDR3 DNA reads TGTGCCAGCAGATCACTAGCGGGAGAGCAGTACTTC.

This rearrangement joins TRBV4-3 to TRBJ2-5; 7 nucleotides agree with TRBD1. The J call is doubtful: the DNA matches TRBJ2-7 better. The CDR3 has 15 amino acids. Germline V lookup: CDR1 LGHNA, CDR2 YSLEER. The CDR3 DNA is TGCGCCAGCAGCCTAGAAAGACAGGGTAACTACGAGCAGTACTTC. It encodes CASSLERQGNYEQYF.